In its sample, the clone carrying this T cell receptor (beta chain) was seen a few times. The antigen remains unidentified. This CDR3 has 15 amino acids. V was shortened by 2 bases and J by 0 bases, with 5 bases between the two germline ends. Germline V CDR1 and CDR2: MNHEY, SMNVEV (reference sequence). This entry is derived from a study of shared clonotypes between healthy human individuals. For the study at large: Each donor's CD4 naive and CD4 memory cells filled three plates apiece, CD8 naive two, and CD8 memory one.

In the naive CD8 group, cells lacked CD45RO and were positively selected for CCR7, so terminally differentiated effector memory CD45RA+ cells were left out. Study-wide results and limits: Rarefaction revealed incomplete sorted-subset sequencing despite large depth.

The method was immunoSEQ multiplex PCR; TCRdb's version includes in-frame clones alone and lacks a portion of them. The top ten clones hold 0.3% of a sample with about 580,000 clones, nearly 98% of them seen once. This TCR was recovered from a man between 25 and 39 years old in good health. Sequenced material: naive CD8+ T cells sorted from blood. The chain is built from TRBV27 and TRBJ2-6, with D possibly being TRBD1 (5 bases). CDR3 in DNA: TGTGCCAGCAGTTTAAGGGGCTCTGGGGCCAACGTCCTGACTTTC. Translating gives CASSLRGSGANVLTF.